A single sample gave rise to the 2 T cell receptor beta chains below, sequenced in a study of cytomegalovirus exposure and HLA in healthy donors. Primers included in the PCR were 60 Vbeta and 13 Jbeta primers. Only in-frame clones appear in the TCRdb table, and some are missing; sequencing was by immunoSEQ multiplex PCR. The table has around 130,000 clones, 65% to 85% seen once. The sequenced sample was PBMCs. These receptor sequences come from a woman aged 18 to 35 in good health and CMV-seronegative.

The chain couples TRBV6-5 to TRBJ2-7; D is ambiguous. The CDR3 covers 14 residues. The V and J ends lost 8 bases and 0 bases respectively, with 14 bases between them. Germline lookup yields CDR1 MNHEY and CDR2 SVGAGI. The DNA for the CDR3 is TGTGCCAGCGGTTTGTCAGAAAACTCCTACGAGCAGTACTTC. It codes for CASGLSENSYEQYF.

V usage is TRBV30 and J usage is TRBJ2-1; possible D gene TRBD2, 7 bases. The CDR3 consists of 14 residues. CDR1 GTSNPN and CDR2 SVGIG come from the germline V gene (reference sequence). V lost 1 base and J lost 9, with 16 bases in between. CDR3 in DNA: TGTGCCTGGAGTGATCTTCGGGGAGGGGGTGAGCAGTTCTTC. Protein sequence: CAWSDLRGGGEQFF. Variable domain in full (rest from reference TRBV30 and TRBJ2-1): SQTIHQWPATLVQPVGSPLSLECTVEGTSNPNLYWYRQAAGRGLQLLFYSVGIGQISSEVPQNLSASRPQDRQFILSSKKLLLSDSGFYLCAWSDLRGGGEQFFGPGTRLTVL.